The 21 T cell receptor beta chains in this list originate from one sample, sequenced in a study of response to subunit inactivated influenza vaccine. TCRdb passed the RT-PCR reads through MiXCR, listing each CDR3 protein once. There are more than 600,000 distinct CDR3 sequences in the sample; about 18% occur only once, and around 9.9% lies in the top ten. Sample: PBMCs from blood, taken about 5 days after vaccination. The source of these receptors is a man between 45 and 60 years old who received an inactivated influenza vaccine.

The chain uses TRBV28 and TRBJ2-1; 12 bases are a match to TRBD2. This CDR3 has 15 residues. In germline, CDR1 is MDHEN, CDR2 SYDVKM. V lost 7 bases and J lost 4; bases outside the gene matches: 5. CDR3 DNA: TGTGCCAGCATGAGACTAGCGGGGGAATACAATGAGCAGTTCTTC. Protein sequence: CASMRLAGEYNEQFF.

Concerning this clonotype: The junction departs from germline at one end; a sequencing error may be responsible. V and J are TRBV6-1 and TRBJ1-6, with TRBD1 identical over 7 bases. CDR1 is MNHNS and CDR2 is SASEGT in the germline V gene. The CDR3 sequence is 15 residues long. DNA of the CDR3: TGTGCCAGCAATGAACTCGGGACAGCTAATTCACCCCTCCACTTT. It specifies CASNELGTANSPLHF.

CDR3 DNA: TGTGCCAGCAGTCCCGGGACAGCTAACTACGAGCAGTACTTC. Translating gives CASSPGTANYEQYF. The gene calls are TRBV12-3 or TRBV12-4 and TRBJ2-7; TRBD1 matches at 7 bases. The CDR3 runs to 14 residues. Trimming took 5 bases from V and 3 from J; bases not matched to a gene: 7.

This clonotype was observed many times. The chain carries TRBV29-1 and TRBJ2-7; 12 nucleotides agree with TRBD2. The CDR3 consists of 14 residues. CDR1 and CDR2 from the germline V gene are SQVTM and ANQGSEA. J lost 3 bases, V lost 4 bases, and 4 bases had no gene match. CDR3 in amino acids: CSVVQTSGSYEQYF. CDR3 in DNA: TGCAGCGTTGTCCAGACTAGCGGGAGCTACGAGCAGTACTTC.

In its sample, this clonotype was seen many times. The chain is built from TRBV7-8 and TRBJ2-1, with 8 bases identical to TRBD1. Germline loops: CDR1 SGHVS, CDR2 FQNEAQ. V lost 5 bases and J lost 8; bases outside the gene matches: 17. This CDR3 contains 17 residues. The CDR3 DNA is TGTGCCAGCAGCATCGACAGGGGAGGTCTACAGCGTCATGAGCAGTTCTTC. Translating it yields CASSIDRGGLQRHEQFF.

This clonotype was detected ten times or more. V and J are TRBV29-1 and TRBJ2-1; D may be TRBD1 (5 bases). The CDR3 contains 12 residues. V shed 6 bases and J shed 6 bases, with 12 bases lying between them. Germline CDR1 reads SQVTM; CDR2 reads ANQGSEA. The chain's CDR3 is CSVLIRVNEQFF. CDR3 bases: TGCAGCGTACTTATCAGGGTCAATGAGCAGTTCTTC.

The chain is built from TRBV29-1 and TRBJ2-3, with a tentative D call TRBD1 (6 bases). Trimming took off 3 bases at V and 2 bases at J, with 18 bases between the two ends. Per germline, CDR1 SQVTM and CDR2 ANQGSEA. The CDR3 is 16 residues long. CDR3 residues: CSVETGELPYTDTQYF. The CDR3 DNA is TGCAGCGTTGAGACAGGCGAGTTGCCCTACACAGATACGCAGTATTTT.

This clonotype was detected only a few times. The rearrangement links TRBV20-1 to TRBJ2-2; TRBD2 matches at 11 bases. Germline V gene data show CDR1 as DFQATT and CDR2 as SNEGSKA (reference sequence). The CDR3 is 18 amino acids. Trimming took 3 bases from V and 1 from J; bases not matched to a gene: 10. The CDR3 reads CSARGLAGGTLNTGELFF. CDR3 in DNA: TGCAGTGCTAGGGGGCTAGCGGGGGGCACTTTGAACACCGGGGAGCTGTTTTTT.

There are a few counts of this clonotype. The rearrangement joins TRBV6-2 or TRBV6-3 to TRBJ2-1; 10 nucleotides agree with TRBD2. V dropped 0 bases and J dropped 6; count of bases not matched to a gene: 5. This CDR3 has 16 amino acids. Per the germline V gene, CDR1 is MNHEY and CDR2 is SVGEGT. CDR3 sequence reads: CASSYSERGGRNEQFF. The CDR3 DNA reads TGTGCCAGCAGTTACTCGGAGCGGGGGGGCCGCAATGAGCAGTTCTTC.

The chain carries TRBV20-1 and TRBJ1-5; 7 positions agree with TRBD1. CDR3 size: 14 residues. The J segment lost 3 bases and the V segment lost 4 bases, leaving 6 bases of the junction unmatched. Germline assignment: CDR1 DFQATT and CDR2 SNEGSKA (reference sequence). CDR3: CSAKRTGDNQPQHF. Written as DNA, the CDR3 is TGCAGTGCTAAGCGGACAGGAGACAATCAGCCCCAGCATTTT.

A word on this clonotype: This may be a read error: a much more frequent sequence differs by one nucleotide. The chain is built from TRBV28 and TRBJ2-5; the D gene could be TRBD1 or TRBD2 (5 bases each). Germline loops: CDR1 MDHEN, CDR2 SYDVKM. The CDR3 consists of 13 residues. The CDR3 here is CSSARRDLKTQYF. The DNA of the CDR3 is TGTTCCAGCGCTAGACGGGACCTAAAGACCCAGTACTTC.

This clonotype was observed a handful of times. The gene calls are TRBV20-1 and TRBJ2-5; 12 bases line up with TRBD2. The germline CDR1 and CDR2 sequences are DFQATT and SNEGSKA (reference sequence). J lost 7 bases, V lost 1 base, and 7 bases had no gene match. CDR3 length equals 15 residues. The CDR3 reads CSARVRLAGVPTQYF. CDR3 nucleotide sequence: TGCAGTGCTAGAGTCCGACTAGCGGGGGTCCCGACCCAGTACTTC.

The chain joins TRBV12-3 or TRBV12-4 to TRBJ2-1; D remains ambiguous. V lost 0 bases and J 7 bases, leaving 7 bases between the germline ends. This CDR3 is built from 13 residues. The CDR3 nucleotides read TGTGCCAGCAGTTTAGCTACCAGTAATGAGCAGTTCTTC. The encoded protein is CASSLATSNEQFF.

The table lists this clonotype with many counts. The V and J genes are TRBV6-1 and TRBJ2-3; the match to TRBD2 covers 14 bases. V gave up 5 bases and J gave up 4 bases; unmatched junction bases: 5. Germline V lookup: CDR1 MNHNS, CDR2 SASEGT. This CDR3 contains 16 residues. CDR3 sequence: CASSRGLAGVADTQYF. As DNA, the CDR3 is TGTGCCAGCAGTAGGGGACTAGCGGGAGTTGCAGATACGCAGTATTTT.

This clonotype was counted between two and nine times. In nucleotides, the CDR3 is TGCAGTGCAGATAATAGCGGGAGGGCCGTTGAGCAGTTCTTC. It translates to CSADNSGRAVEQFF. V usage is TRBV20-1 and J usage is TRBJ2-1; 11 bases agree with TRBD2. CDR3 length: 14 residues. The germline CDR1 and CDR2 sequences are DFQATT and SNEGSKA (reference sequence). J lost 9 bases, V lost 6 bases, and 10 bases had no gene match.

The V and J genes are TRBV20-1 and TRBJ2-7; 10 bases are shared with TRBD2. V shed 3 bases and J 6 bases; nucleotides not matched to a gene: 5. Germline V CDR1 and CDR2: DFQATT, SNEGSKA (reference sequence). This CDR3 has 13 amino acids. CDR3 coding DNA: TGCAGTGCTAGTCTAGCGGGAGATCCCGAGCAGTACTTC. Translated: CSASLAGDPEQYF.

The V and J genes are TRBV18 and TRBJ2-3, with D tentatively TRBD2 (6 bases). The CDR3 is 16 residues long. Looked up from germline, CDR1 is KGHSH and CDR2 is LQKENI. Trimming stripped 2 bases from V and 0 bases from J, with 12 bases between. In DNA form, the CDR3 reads TGTGCCAGCTCACCAGCCCGCGGGGCTAGCACAGATACGCAGTATTTT. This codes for CASSPARGASTDTQYF. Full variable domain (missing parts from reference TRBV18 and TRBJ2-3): NAGVMQNPRHLVRRRGQEARLRCSPMKGHSHVYWYRQLPEEGLKFMVYLQKENIIDESGMPKERFSAEFPKEGPSILRIQQVVRGDSAAYFCASSPARGASTDTQYFGPGTRLTVL.

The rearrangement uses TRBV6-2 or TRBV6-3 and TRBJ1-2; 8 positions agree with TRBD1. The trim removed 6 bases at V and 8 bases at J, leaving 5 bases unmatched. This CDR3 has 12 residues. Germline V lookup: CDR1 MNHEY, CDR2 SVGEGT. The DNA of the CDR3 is TGTGCCAGCAGAGGGACAGGAACGGGCTACACCTTC. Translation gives CASRGTGTGYTF.

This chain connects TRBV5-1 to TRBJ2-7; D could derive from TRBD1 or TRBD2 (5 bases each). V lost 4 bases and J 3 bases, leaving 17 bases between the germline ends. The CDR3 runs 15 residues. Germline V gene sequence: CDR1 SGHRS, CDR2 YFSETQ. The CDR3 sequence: CASSGNLGEIYEQYF. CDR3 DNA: TGCGCCAGCAGCGGTAATCTAGGGGAGATCTACGAGCAGTACTTC.

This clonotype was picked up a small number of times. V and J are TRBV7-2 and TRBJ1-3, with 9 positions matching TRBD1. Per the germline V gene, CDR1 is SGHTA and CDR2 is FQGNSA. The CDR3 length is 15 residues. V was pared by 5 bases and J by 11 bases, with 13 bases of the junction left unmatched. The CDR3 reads CASSQTLGQGSAIYF. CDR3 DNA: TGTGCCAGCAGCCAAACCCTGGGACAGGGTTCTGCCATATATTTT.

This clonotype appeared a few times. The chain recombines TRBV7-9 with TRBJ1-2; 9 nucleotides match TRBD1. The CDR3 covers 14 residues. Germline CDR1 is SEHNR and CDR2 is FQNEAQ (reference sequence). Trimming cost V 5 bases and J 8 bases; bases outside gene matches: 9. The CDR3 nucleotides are TGTGCCAGCAGCCGGGCGGGACAGGGAGTCGGCTACACCTTC. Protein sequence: CASSRAGQGVGYTF.